A selection of T cell receptor beta chains follows, all from one sample in a study of blood T cell repertoires in COVID-19. Sequenced by immunoSEQ multiplex PCR; TCRdb stores in-frame clones only, minus some. Of around 60,000 clones in the sample, 90% were seen once. Sequences were obtained from peripheral blood. These receptors were obtained from a human donor with active COVID-19. The donor label of this sample is uncertain. Each CDR3 is given with its conserved first and last residue. D genes are given only for firm matches.

J: TRBJ1-1; length: 13; V: TRBV30; D: TRBD1; CDR3: CAWRDRQNTEAFF
J: TRBJ2-3; length: 12; V: TRBV4-2; D: TRBD2; CDR3: CASSSRLATQYF
J: TRBJ2-5; length: 16; V: TRBV6-2/TRBV6-3; D: TRBD1; CDR3: CASSYETTGEVGTQYF
J: TRBJ2-5; length: 14; V: TRBV4-2; D: TRBD2; CDR3: CASSLPGGPKTQYF
J: TRBJ2-7; length: 14; V: TRBV10-2; D: TRBD2; CDR3: CASSDSGGAYEQYF
J: TRBJ2-1; length: 17; V: TRBV7-2; D: TRBD2; CDR3: CASSLETGGFVRNEQFF
J: TRBJ1-1; length: 13; V: TRBV3-1/TRBV3-2; D: TRBD1; CDR3: CASSLRGATEAFF
J: TRBJ1-2; length: 13; V: TRBV5-1; D: .; CDR3: CASSPGQTYGYTF
J: TRBJ2-3; length: 15; V: TRBV9; D: .; CDR3: CASSVAGSRTDTQYF
J: TRBJ1-1; length: 12; V: TRBV10-2; D: .; CDR3: CASSEMRTEAFF
J: TRBJ2-5; length: 14; V: TRBV18; D: .; CDR3: CASSPAGSQETQYF
J: TRBJ1-2; length: 14; V: TRBV5-6; D: .; CDR3: CASSFPSQFYGYTF
J: TRBJ2-1; length: 15; V: TRBV10-3; D: TRBD2; CDR3: CAITGLAGGEDEQFF
J: TRBJ1-6; length: 15; V: TRBV7-2; D: TRBD1; CDR3: CASSYRTGWNSPLHF
J: TRBJ1-3; length: 18; V: TRBV10-3; D: TRBD1; CDR3: CAIRAPDRVDLLGNTIYF
J: TRBJ2-1; length: 14; V: TRBV5-1; D: TRBD1; CDR3: CASSSRTGRNEQFF
J: TRBJ1-1; length: 14; V: TRBV28; D: .; CDR3: CASSLSGGSTEAFF
J: TRBJ1-1; length: 13; V: TRBV7-2; D: TRBD1; CDR3: CASRTGARTEAFF
J: TRBJ1-1; length: 14; V: TRBV3-1/TRBV3-2; D: .; CDR3: CASSPATGNTEAFF
J: TRBJ2-2; length: 12; V: TRBV28; D: .; CDR3: CASRRSTGELFF
J: TRBJ2-3; length: 14; V: TRBV5-1; D: .; CDR3: CASSLDGYTDTQYF
J: TRBJ2-1; length: 14; V: TRBV4-3; D: .; CDR3: CASSRTGFGAEQFF